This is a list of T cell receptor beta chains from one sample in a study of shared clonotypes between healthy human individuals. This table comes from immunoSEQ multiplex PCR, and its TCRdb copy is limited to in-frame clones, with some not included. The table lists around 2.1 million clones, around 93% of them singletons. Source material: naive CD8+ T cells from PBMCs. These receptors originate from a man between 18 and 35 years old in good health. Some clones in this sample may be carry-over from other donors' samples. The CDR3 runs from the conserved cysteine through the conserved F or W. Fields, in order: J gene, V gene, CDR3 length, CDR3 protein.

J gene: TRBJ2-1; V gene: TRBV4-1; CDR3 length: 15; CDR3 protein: CASSQADFRYNEQFF
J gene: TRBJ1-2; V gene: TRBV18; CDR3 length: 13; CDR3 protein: CASSPITDYGYTF
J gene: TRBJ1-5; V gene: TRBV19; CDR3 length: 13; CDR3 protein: CASSPTEYEPQHF
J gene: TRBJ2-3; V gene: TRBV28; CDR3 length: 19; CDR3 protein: CASSLHLTGGTAGTDTQYF
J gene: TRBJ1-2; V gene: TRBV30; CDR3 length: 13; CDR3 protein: CAWSYPRLYGYTF
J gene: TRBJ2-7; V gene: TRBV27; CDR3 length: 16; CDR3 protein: CASKLWLAGGSYEQYF
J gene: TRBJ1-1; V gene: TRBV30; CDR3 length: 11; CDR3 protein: CAWTTGLEAFF
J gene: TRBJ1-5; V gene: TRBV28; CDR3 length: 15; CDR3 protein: CASSFSLFSNQPQHF
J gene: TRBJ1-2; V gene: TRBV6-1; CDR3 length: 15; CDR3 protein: CASSEAAGANYGYTF
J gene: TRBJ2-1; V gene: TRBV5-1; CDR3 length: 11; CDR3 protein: CASGWGDEQFF
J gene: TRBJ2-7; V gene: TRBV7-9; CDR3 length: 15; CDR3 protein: CASSLLRQGRDEQYF
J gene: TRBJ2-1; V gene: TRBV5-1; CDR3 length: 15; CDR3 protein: CASSWSGRAGNEQFF
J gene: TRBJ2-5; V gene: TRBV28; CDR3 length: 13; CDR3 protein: CASSFPTGETQYF
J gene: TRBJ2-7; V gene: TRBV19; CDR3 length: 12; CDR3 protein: CATLVAPGEQYF
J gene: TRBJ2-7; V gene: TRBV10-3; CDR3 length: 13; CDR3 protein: CAIRGQAPYEQYF
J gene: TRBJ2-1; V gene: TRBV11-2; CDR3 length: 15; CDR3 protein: CASSFYSQPHNEQFF
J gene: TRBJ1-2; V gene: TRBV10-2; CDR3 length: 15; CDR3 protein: CASSEPLGREGGYTF
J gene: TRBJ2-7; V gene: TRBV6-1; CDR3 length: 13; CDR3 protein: CASSQDRGNEQYF
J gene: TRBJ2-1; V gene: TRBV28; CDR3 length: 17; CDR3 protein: CASSQELFLAEYNEQFF
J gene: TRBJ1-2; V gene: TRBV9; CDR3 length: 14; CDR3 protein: CASSVGGEDYGYTF
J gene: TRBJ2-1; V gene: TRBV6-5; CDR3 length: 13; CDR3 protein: CASSHTRYNEQFF
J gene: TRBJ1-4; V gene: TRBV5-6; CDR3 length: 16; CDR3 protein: CASSLGDQGEVEKLFF
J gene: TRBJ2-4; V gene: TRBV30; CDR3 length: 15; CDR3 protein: CAWRWGRGTKNIQYF
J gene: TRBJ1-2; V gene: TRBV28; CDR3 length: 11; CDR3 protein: CASSFNYGYTF
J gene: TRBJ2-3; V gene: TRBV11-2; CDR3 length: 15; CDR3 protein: CASSLKPQGQDTQYF